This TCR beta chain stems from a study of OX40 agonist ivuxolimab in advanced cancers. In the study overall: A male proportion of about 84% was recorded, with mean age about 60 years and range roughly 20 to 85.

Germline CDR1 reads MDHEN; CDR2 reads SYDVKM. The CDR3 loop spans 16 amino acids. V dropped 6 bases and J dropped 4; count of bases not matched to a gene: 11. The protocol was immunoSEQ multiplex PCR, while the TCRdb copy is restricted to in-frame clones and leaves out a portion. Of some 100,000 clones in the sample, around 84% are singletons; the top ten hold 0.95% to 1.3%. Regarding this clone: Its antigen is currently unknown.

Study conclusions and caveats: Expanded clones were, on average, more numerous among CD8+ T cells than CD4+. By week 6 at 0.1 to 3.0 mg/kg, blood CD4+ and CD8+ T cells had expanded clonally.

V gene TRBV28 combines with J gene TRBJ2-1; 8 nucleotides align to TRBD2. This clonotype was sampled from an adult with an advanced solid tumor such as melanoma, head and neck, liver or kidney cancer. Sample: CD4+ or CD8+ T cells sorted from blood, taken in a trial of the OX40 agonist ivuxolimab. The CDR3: CASRGASGGFYNEQFF. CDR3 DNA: TGTGCCAGCAGAGGGGCAAGCGGGGGATTTTACAATGAGCAGTTCTTC.